This T cell receptor (beta chain) was identified in a study of technical replicates of blood from a handful of donors. TCRdb's copy holds only in-frame clones and misses some; the assay was immunoSEQ multiplex PCR. The sample holds roughly 74,000 clones, roughly nine tenths seen once. Trimming took 4 bases from V and 3 from J, leaving 21 bases between them. There are 17 residues in the CDR3. CDR1 is SGHNT and CDR2 is YYREEE in the germline V gene (reference sequence). The sequenced sample consisted of T cells isolated from PBMCs. The V and J genes are TRBV5-4 and TRBJ2-3; TRBD1 is a possible D gene (5 bases). The sequence derives from a human donor in good health. The CDR3 region has the DNA TGTGCCAGCAGCCCGGATCGACAGCGTAGGAAAACAGATACGCAGTATTTT. Protein sequence: CASSPDRQRRKTDTQYF. Full variable domain (missing parts from reference TRBV5-4 and TRBJ2-3): ETGVTQSPTHLIKTRGQQVTLRCSSQSGHNTVSWYQQALGQGPQFIFQYYREEENGRGNFPPRFSGLQFPNYSSELNVNALELDDSALYLCASSPDRQRRKTDTQYFGPGTRLTVL.